This T cell receptor beta chain derives from a study of human T cells and chemical hapten exposure. Study at large: It was small differences in pooled library volume that mainly caused per-sample TCR yields to vary. Whole-study findings and limits: Versus controls, significantly more large CDR3 similarity clusters arose from expanded TCRs. After DPC sensitization, TCRs above 1 in 1000 frequency showed no change. The immune response of these alopecia patients might not match healthy individuals'.

The table lists this clonotype with many counts. The antigen is undetermined. MiXCR was run by TCRdb on the RACE reads, yielding one entry per CDR3 protein. The sample includes a few hundred thousand distinct CDR3 sequences, about 9% of them seen just once. As to time point: pre-sensitization, week 0. Treatment specified: therapeutic diphenylcyclopropenone sensitization with weekly scalp DPC. The clonotype was recovered from a woman aged 40-49 years with alopecia areata. Some clones in this sample may be carry-over from other donors' samples. This material consisted of whole blood, taken in connection with sensitization to the hapten diphenylcyclopropenone (DPC).

The CDR3 protein is CASSEGFPQATEAFF. In DNA form, the CDR3 reads TGTGCCAGCAGCGAAGGGTTCCCGCAGGCCACTGAAGCTTTCTTT. The J gene is TRBJ1-1, the V gene TRBV14; D is unresolved. V lost 5 bases and J lost 4, with 17 bases in between. There are 15 residues in the CDR3. The V gene's germline CDR1 is SGHDN and CDR2 FVKESK.